The clone carrying this T cell receptor (beta chain) was detected only once. What it binds is unknown. These data are taken from a study of graft-versus-host responses after intestinal transplantation. General study findings and limits: Allograft graft-versus-host to host-versus-graft clonal ratios ran high in patients with graft-donor T cell macrochimerism.

The assay was immunoSEQ multiplex PCR, and TCRdb's table has in-frame clones only and misses some. The data contain about 90,000 clones, over 85% of them singletons. The CDR3 is 14 residues long. Looked up from germline, CDR1 is SGHDT and CDR2 is YYEEEE. Unmatched junction bases numbered 3, after V lost 3 bases and J lost 2 bases. The material sequenced was unstimulated CD8+ T cells sorted from spleen or lymph node cells, taken before transplant. The TCR comes from a human donor who was the organ donor for an intestinal transplant. The chain joins TRBV5-6 to TRBJ2-5; 8 positions match TRBD1. Here the CDR3 DNA reads TGTGCCAGCAGCTGGACAGGGATTCAAGAGACCCAGTACTTC. Translation gives CASSWTGIQETQYF.